These 29 T cell receptor beta chains were sequenced from one sample in a study of blood T cell repertoires in COVID-19 (TCRdb year 2020). Libraries were built with the immunoSEQ multiplex PCR assay. TCRdb took this table from immuneACCESS and kept in-frame rearrangements with V and J called. Such tables lack part of the clones; where checked against another copy, unresolved V genes explain under half of the gap, and the rest is unexplained. A total of a few hundred thousand clones appear in this sample, about four fifths of them only once. The ten largest clonotypes hold around 3.6% of the sample. The specimen sequenced was PBMCs or T cells enriched from blood (not recorded which). All receptors derive from a man aged 45-65 years who had recovered from COVID-19.

This chain joins TRBV2 and TRBJ1-2, with TRBD1 as a possible D gene (5 bases). V was cut by 7 bases and J by 6 bases, with 9 bases left in between. The CDR3 has 11 amino acids. CDR1 and CDR2 from the germline V gene are SNHLY and FYNNEI. The CDR3 coding sequence is TGTGCCAGCACTCGGGGGGATGGCTACACCTTC. This gives the protein CASTRGDGYTF.

V is TRBV18 and J is TRBJ2-3; D is possibly TRBD2 (5 bases). This CDR3 is built from 14 residues. Germline V lookup: CDR1 KGHSH, CDR2 LQKENI. Trimming stripped 1 base from V and 0 bases from J, with 5 bases between. CDR3 DNA sequence: TGTGCCAGCTCACCACGAGGGAGCACAGATACGCAGTATTTT. This sequence encodes CASSPRGSTDTQYF.

The rearrangement links TRBV3-1 (or the pseudogene TRBV3-2) to TRBJ2-1, with 10 bases fitting TRBD2. J was trimmed by 10 bases and V by 1 base; bases with no gene match: 7. Germline V gene sequence: CDR1 LGHDT, CDR2 YNNKEL (reference sequence). The CDR3 loop spans 15 amino acids. The CDR3 is CASSQVERGGKEQFF. CDR3 coding DNA: TGTGCCAGCAGCCAAGTAGAGCGGGGGGGGAAAGAGCAGTTCTTC.

The chain joins TRBV2 to TRBJ2-2, with 7 bases fitting TRBD1. This CDR3 is built from 15 residues. V was clipped by 6 bases and J by 5 bases; unmatched bases: 9. Germline assignment: CDR1 SNHLY and CDR2 FYNNEI. The CDR3 nucleotides read TGTGCCAGCAGGGAGACAGGGTCGGGGACCGGGGAGCTGTTTTTT. This gives the protein CASRETGSGTGELFF. Full variable domain (rest looked up from reference TRBV2 and TRBJ2-2): EPEVTQTPSHQVTQMGQEVILRCVPISNHLYFYWYRQILGQKVEFLVSFYNNEISEKSEIFDDQFSVERPDGSNFTLKIRSTKLEDSAMYFCASRETGSGTGELFFGEGSRLTVL.

The CDR3 DNA is TGTGCCTGGAGGCCTCAGGGGGCATACTATGGCTACACCTTC. Amino acid sequence: CAWRPQGAYYGYTF. The chain carries TRBV30 and TRBJ1-2; 8 bases map to TRBD1. Losses at the gene ends were 3 bases for V and 3 bases for J; bases not matched to a gene: 6. Germline V gene data show CDR1 as GTSNPN and CDR2 as SVGIG (reference sequence). CDR3 length: 14 amino acids.

The genes are TRBV18 and TRBJ2-2; 8 bases line up with TRBD2. The CDR3 length is 16 residues. Germline V gene sequence: CDR1 KGHSH, CDR2 LQKENI. V shed 6 bases and J 5 bases; nucleotides not matched to a gene: 11. CDR3 sequence reads: CASSPGGADRTGELFF. The CDR3 nucleotides are TGTGCCAGCTCCCCGGGAGGGGCGGATCGAACCGGGGAGCTGTTTTTT.

The V and J genes are TRBV30 and TRBJ1-6; D call uncertain. The germline V gene encodes CDR1 GTSNPN and CDR2 SVGIG (reference sequence). Trimming took 2 bases from V and 2 from J, leaving 10 bases between them. This CDR3 has 15 residues. The CDR3 region is CAWSTSGTYNSPLHF. The CDR3 bases are TGTGCCTGGAGTACGTCGGGAACCTATAATTCACCCCTCCACTTT.

The CDR3 DNA reads as TGCACCAGCAGCCAAGATCCAGGACAGGGCGTAGAGACCCAGTACTTC. This codes for CTSSQDPGQGVETQYF. This rearrangement joins TRBV1 to TRBJ2-5; TRBD1 is the table's D call, not checked against the DNA. TRBV1 is a known pseudogene. The CDR3 runs 16 residues.

J is TRBJ2-3 and V is TRBV4-2; 14 bases match TRBD2. CDR1 LGHNA and CDR2 YNFKEQ come from the germline V gene. The CDR3 has 18 residues. Losses at the gene ends were 3 bases for V and 4 bases for J; bases not matched to a gene: 9. The CDR3 coding sequence is TGTGCCAGCAGCCAGGGACTAGCGGGAGTTGGGAGTGCAGATACGCAGTATTTT. Amino acid sequence: CASSQGLAGVGSADTQYF.

This clone was seen just once. The chain carries TRBV28 and TRBJ1-2; 7 nucleotides line up with TRBD1. V dropped 10 bases and J dropped 3; count of bases not matched to a gene: 5. This CDR3 has 12 amino acids. Per germline, CDR1 MDHEN and CDR2 SYDVKM. The CDR3 bases are TGTGCCACCGACGGGACAGACTATGGCTACACCTTC. It encodes CATDGTDYGYTF.

This rearrangement joins TRBV9 to TRBJ1-1; D gene ambiguous. Trimming pared 0 bases from V and 1 base from J, leaving 10 bases between. The CDR3 is 15 residues long. CDR1 and CDR2 from the germline V gene are SGDLS and YYNGEE. The CDR3 loop is CASSVGHATNTEAFF. For the CDR3, the DNA is TGTGCCAGCAGCGTAGGGCACGCCACGAACACTGAAGCTTTCTTT.

This clone was counted a single time. The chain links TRBV9 to TRBJ2-2, with TRBD2 matching 7 bases. CDR1 SGDLS and CDR2 YYNGEE come from the germline V gene. V gave up 1 base and J gave up 1 base; unmatched junction bases: 4. The CDR3 length is 16 residues. CDR3 region: CASSVNSGLNTGELFF. The CDR3 bases are TGTGCCAGCAGCGTAAATAGCGGGCTGAACACCGGGGAGCTGTTTTTT.

This clone was detected only once. The chain recombines TRBV11-3 with TRBJ2-5; 9 bases align to TRBD2. Germline CDR1 reads SGHNT; CDR2 reads YENEEA. V trimming: 3 bases; J trimming: 3 bases; junction bases outside the gene matches: 5. The CDR3 covers 15 residues. The CDR3 region has the DNA TGTGCCAGCAGCTTGATTAGCGGGAGCGAAGAGACCCAGTACTTC. Protein sequence: CASSLISGSEETQYF.

The chain recombines TRBV10-3 with TRBJ1-2; D uncertain. Trimming removed 4 bases at V and 6 bases at J, with 6 bases between. The CDR3 sequence is 11 residues long. Germline V gives CDR1 ENHRY, CDR2 SYGVKD. CDR3 in amino acids: CAISAGDGYTF. The DNA of the CDR3 is TGTGCCATCAGTGCGGGAGATGGCTACACCTTC.

The rearrangement links TRBV7-9 to TRBJ1-6, with a possible D match to TRBD1 (6 bases). The germline V and J ends were trimmed by 5 bases and 8 bases, with 19 bases remaining between them. The CDR3 has 16 residues. Germline values: CDR1 SEHNR, CDR2 FQNEAQ (reference sequence). As DNA, the CDR3 is TGTGCCAGCAGCCCCAGTGGGGGGGCGGTTCATTCACCCCTCCACTTT. This translates into CASSPSGGAVHSPLHF.

The chain carries TRBV7-2 and TRBJ2-2; the D gene is possibly TRBD2 (5 bases). The V and J ends lost 6 bases and 3 bases respectively, with 14 bases between them. CDR1 is SGHTA, CDR2 FQGNSA, per germline. The CDR3 has 15 amino acids. The CDR3 nucleotides read TGTGCCAGCAGTCCGAGGGCGGTCGACACCGGGGAGCTGTTTTTT. This gives the protein CASSPRAVDTGELFF.

The chain combines TRBV6-1 with TRBJ1-3; D unresolved. The CDR3 loop spans 15 amino acids. V was clipped by 1 base and J by 0 bases, with 7 bases between them. CDR1 is MNHNS, CDR2 SASEGT, per germline. The CDR3 DNA follows: TGTGCCAGCAGTGAAGTCAGTGGCTCTGGAAACACCATATATTTT. This sequence encodes CASSEVSGSGNTIYF.

The chain couples TRBV7-6 to TRBJ2-2, with D possibly TRBD1 on 5 matching bases. CDR1 SGHVS and CDR2 FNYEAQ come from the germline V gene. The CDR3 has 15 amino acids. Trimming removed 0 bases at V and 3 bases at J, with 8 bases between. DNA for the CDR3: TGTGCCAGCAGCTTAGCTAGCAGGGACACCGGGGAGCTGTTTTTT. Its protein product is CASSLASRDTGELFF. Full variable domain (missing parts from reference TRBV7-6 and TRBJ2-2): GAGVSQSPRYKVTKRGQDVALRCDPISGHVSLYWYRQALGQGPEFLTYFNYEAQQDKSGLPNDRFSAERPEGSISTLTIQRTEQRDSAMYRCASSLASRDTGELFFGEGSRLTVL.

This clone was picked up one time. V is TRBV7-9 and J is TRBJ1-3; TRBD1 agrees at 8 bases. Germline V lookup: CDR1 SEHNR, CDR2 FQNEAQ (reference sequence). J lost 0 bases, V lost 6 bases, and 7 bases had no gene match. This CDR3 contains 16 residues. CDR3 residues: CASSSTGAISGNTIYF. CDR3 sequence (DNA): TGTGCCAGCAGTTCGACAGGGGCTATCTCTGGAAACACCATATATTTT.

The chain uses TRBV30 and TRBJ1-1, with 12 positions matching TRBD1. Germline CDR1 and CDR2: GTSNPN and SVGIG (reference sequence). The length of the CDR3 is 14 residues. The V segment lost 3 bases and the J segment 1 base; nucleotides outside the gene matches: 0. The CDR3 sequence is CAWRGQGANTEAFF. DNA of the CDR3: TGTGCCTGGAGGGGACAGGGGGCGAACACTGAAGCTTTCTTT.

This chain links TRBV11-2 with TRBJ2-7; D possibly corresponds to TRBD2 (6 bases). The CDR3 contains 14 residues. The V gene's germline CDR1 is SGHAT and CDR2 FQNNGV. V dropped 5 bases and J dropped 3 bases, with 14 bases sitting between them. CDR3 sequence reads: CASSLGRRYYEQYF. DNA for the CDR3: TGTGCCAGCAGCCTGGGGAGGAGATACTACGAGCAGTACTTC.

V usage is TRBV18 and J usage is TRBJ2-5, with 9 bases fitting TRBD2. J lost 4 bases, V lost 2 bases, and 5 bases had no gene match. The CDR3 is 15 amino acids. Germline V gene sequence: CDR1 KGHSH, CDR2 LQKENI. CDR3 sequence (DNA): TGTGCCAGCTCACCATCGGCGGGAGGGGCAGAGACCCAGTACTTC. It specifies CASSPSAGGAETQYF.

The chain employs TRBV6-5 and TRBJ2-7; 7 bases line up with TRBD1. Germline CDR1 MNHEY, CDR2 SVGAGI. The V gene end was trimmed by 7 bases and the J gene end by 3 bases; junction bases not matched to a gene: 6. The CDR3 length is 13 residues. The CDR3: CASTSGQNYEQYF. CDR3 bases: TGTGCCAGCACTTCGGGACAGAACTACGAGCAGTACTTC.

The gene calls are TRBV2 and TRBJ1-2, with D possibly matching TRBD1 (6 bases). Trimming pared 6 bases from V and 5 bases from J, leaving 16 bases between. CDR1 is SNHLY and CDR2 is FYNNEI in the germline V gene. The length of the CDR3 is 14 residues. The CDR3 region is CASRFLGQMYGYTF. CDR3 nucleotide sequence: TGTGCCAGCAGATTCCTCGGACAGATGTATGGCTACACCTTC.

The genes are TRBV1 and TRBJ1-5; the table names TRBD1, a call not compared with the DNA. TRBV1 is a pseudogene. CDR3 length: 15 residues. The CDR3 reads CTPGDPLNMNQPQHF. The CDR3 DNA reads TGCACCCCAGGGGACCCCCTCAATATGAATCAGCCCCAGCATTTT.

This chain's CDR3 is CASSPWGLAGSSYNEQFF. The CDR3 bases are TGTGCCAGCTCACCTTGGGGACTAGCGGGTAGCTCCTACAATGAGCAGTTCTTC. The chain carries TRBV18 and TRBJ2-1, with 12 bases that match TRBD2. Germline CDR1 reads KGHSH; CDR2 reads LQKENI. The CDR3 runs 18 residues. J gave up 0 bases and V 3 bases, and 6 bases lay outside the gene matches.

The J gene is TRBJ1-1, the V gene TRBV18, with D possibly matching TRBD1 (5 bases). The CDR3 covers 15 residues. The germline V and J ends were trimmed by 3 bases and 2 bases, with 13 bases remaining between them. Germline values: CDR1 KGHSH, CDR2 LQKENI. This chain's CDR3 is CASSPLQAFNTEAFF. The CDR3 DNA reads TGTGCCAGCTCACCGCTACAGGCTTTTAACACTGAAGCTTTCTTT.

The genes are TRBV3-1 (or the pseudogene TRBV3-2) and TRBJ1-4; the D is unclear. The CDR3 totals 15 residues. V was trimmed by 4 bases and J by 1 base, leaving 10 bases between them. From germline, CDR1 is LGHDT and CDR2 YNNKEL (reference sequence). CDR3 in amino acids: CASSRETGTNEKLFF. The CDR3 region has the DNA TGTGCCAGCAGCCGGGAGACGGGAACTAATGAAAAACTGTTTTTT.

V gene TRBV30 combines with J gene TRBJ2-7; 8 bases are shared with TRBD1. Germline assignment: CDR1 GTSNPN and CDR2 SVGIG (reference sequence). The CDR3 contains 13 residues. The trim removed 5 bases at V and 2 bases at J, leaving 5 bases unmatched. CDR3 DNA sequence: TGTGCCTGGGGACAGGGAAGAGCCTACGAGCAGTACTTC. Its protein product is CAWGQGRAYEQYF.